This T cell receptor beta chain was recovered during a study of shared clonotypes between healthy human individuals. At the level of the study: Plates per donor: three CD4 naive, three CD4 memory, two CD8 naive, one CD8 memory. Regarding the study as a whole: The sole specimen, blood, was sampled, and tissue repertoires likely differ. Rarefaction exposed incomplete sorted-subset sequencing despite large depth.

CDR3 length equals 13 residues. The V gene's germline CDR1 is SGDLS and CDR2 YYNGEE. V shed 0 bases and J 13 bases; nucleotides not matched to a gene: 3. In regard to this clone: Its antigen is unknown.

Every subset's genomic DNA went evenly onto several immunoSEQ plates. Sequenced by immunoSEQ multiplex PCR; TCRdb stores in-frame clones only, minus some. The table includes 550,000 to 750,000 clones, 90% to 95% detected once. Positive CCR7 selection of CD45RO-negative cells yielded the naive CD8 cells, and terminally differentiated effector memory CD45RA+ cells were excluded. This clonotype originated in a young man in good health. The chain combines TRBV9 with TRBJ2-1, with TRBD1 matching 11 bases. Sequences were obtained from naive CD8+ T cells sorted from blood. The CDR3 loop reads CASSVGTGGIQFF. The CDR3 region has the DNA TGTGCCAGCAGCGTAGGGACAGGGGGCATACAGTTCTTC.